This is a list of T cell receptor beta chains from one sample in a study of blood T cell repertoires in COVID-19. The protocol was immunoSEQ multiplex PCR, while the TCRdb copy is restricted to in-frame clones and leaves out a portion. The sample holds some 210,000 clones; around nine tenths are singletons and the top ten take 6.2%. Sequencing was done on a sample of peripheral blood. The receptor source for this set is a middle-aged woman who had recovered from COVID-19. The CDR3 runs from the conserved cysteine through the conserved F or W. A D gene is named only where the DNA matches it firmly. Not all rows give a size; the values are once, few, many and, for expanded clones, a class.

16	NA	TRBV4-2	TRBJ2-1	few	CASSQENRDYYNEQFF	TGTGCCAGCAGCCAAGAGAACAGGGACTACTACAATGAGCAGTTCTTC
13	NA	TRBV7-9	TRBJ1-1	NA	CASSLGSGTEAFF	TGTGCCAGCAGCTTAGGATCGGGGACTGAAGCTTTCTTT
13	NA	TRBV9	TRBJ1-1	once	CASSASEPTEAFF	TGTGCCAGCAGCGCCTCAGAACCCACTGAAGCTTTCTTT
14	NA	TRBV3-1/TRBV3-2	TRBJ1-2	NA	CASSPGGRVDGYTF	TGTGCCAGCAGCCCGGGCGGCAGGGTTGATGGCTACACCTTC
13	NA	TRBV7-2	TRBJ1-2	NA	CASSLASGGGYTF	TGTGCCAGCAGCTTAGCGTCGGGTGGAGGCTACACCTTC
15	NA	TRBV19	TRBJ1-4	NA	CATRGRGATNEKLFF	TGTGCCACTCGAGGCCGCGGCGCAACTAATGAAAAACTGTTTTTT
14	TRBD1	TRBV3-1/TRBV3-2	TRBJ2-7	NA	CASSQRDRSYEQYF	TGTGCCAGCAGCCAAAGGGACAGAAGCTACGAGCAGTACTTC
14	TRBD1	TRBV6-5	TRBJ1-4	NA	CASSYRDSNEKLFF	TGTGCCAGCAGTTACAGGGACAGTAATGAAAAACTGTTTTTT
16	TRBD1	TRBV5-1	TRBJ1-5	NA	CASSLGATGGHQPQHF	TGCGCCAGCAGCTTGGGGGCGACAGGGGGCCATCAGCCCCAGCATTTT
13	NA	TRBV3-1/TRBV3-2	TRBJ1-5	NA	CASSQETNQPQHF	TGTGCCAGCAGCCAAGAGACTAATCAGCCCCAGCATTTT
17	TRBD2	TRBV15	TRBJ2-2	NA	CATSRDLRLAGTGELFF	TGTGCCACCAGCAGAGATCTCAGACTAGCCGGCACCGGGGAGCTGTTTTTT
14	TRBD2	TRBV19	TRBJ2-7	NA	CATHGSGEAFEQYF	TGTGCCACCCACGGTAGCGGGGAGGCCTTCGAGCAGTACTTC
19	TRBD2	TRBV18	TRBJ2-1	NA	CASSPGRMIGPSGDNEQFF	TGTGCCAGCTCACCAGGGCGTATGATCGGGCCTAGCGGAGACAATGAGCAGTTCTTC
15	NA	TRBV5-4	TRBJ2-3	NA	CASSQEGIGTDTQYF	TGTGCCAGCAGCCAGGAGGGCATTGGCACAGATACGCAGTATTTT
13	NA	TRBV28	TRBJ2-1	NA	CASSEGAYNEQFF	TGTGCCAGCAGTGAGGGGGCCTACAATGAGCAGTTCTTC
13	TRBD1	TRBV10-3	TRBJ1-1	NA	CAISQTGETEAFF	TGTGCCATCAGTCAGACAGGGGAGACTGAAGCTTTCTTT
16	NA	TRBV19	TRBJ1-5	NA	CASSAGRAWIHQPQHF	TGTGCCAGTAGTGCGGGTAGGGCTTGGATCCATCAGCCCCAGCATTTT
18	NA	TRBV15	TRBJ1-5	NA	CATSRVGLRTASNQPQHF	TGTGCCACCAGCAGAGTGGGGTTAAGGACAGCTAGCAATCAGCCCCAGCATTTT
15	TRBD2	TRBV28	TRBJ2-7	NA	CASSSPAGNSYEQYF	TGTGCCAGCAGTTCTCCAGCGGGAAACTCCTACGAGCAGTACTTC
16	TRBD2	TRBV7-6	TRBJ2-2	few	CASSLVAGGDTGELFF	TGTGCCAGCAGCTTAGTTGCGGGAGGTGACACCGGGGAGCTGTTTTTT
14	NA	TRBV3-1/TRBV3-2	TRBJ2-1	NA	CASSAVLGSDEQFF	TGTGCCAGCAGCGCCGTTTTGGGGAGCGATGAGCAGTTCTTC
12	NA	TRBV30	TRBJ2-7	NA	CAWSSTGNEQYF	TGTGCCTGGAGTAGTACAGGGAATGAGCAGTACTTC
14	TRBD2	TRBV9	TRBJ2-1	once	CASSASGRANEQFF	TGTGCCAGCAGCGCTAGCGGGAGGGCCAATGAGCAGTTCTTC
12	NA	TRBV2	TRBJ1-1	NA	CASSGTVTEAFF	TGTGCCAGCAGTGGTACGGTGACTGAAGCTTTCTTT
14	NA	TRBV6-5	TRBJ2-1	NA	CASPWQRAYNEQFF	TGTGCCAGCCCATGGCAGAGGGCCTACAATGAGCAGTTCTTC
15	NA	TRBV18	TRBJ2-5	NA	CASSPAPGTQETQYF	TGTGCCAGCTCACCAGCCCCGGGTACGCAGGAGACCCAGTACTTC
15	NA	TRBV27	TRBJ2-3	NA	CASRSGRTDTDTQYF	TGTGCCAGCAGGTCCGGGAGGACAGATACAGATACGCAGTATTTT
17	NA	TRBV4-3	TRBJ2-7	NA	CASSQASLGTTSYEQYF	TGCGCCAGCAGCCAAGCCAGCCTCGGGACAACCTCCTACGAGCAGTACTTC
15	NA	TRBV2	TRBJ2-6	NA	CASSKQGPGANVLTF	TGTGCCAGCAGTAAACAGGGTCCTGGGGCCAACGTCCTGACTTTC
13	NA	TRBV6-5	TRBJ1-2	NA	CASRTAVLGGYTF	TGTGCCAGCAGGACGGCGGTTCTCGGGGGCTACACCTTC
15	TRBD2	TRBV7-9	TRBJ2-3	NA	CASLGLAGGEDTQYF	TGTGCCAGCCTCGGACTAGCGGGAGGGGAAGATACGCAGTATTTT
14	TRBD1	TRBV7-2	TRBJ1-2	once	CASSPGQGARGYTF	TGTGCCAGCAGCCCGGGACAGGGGGCGCGGGGCTACACCTTC
13	NA	TRBV6-5	TRBJ1-1	few	CASRTGMNTEAFF	TGTGCCAGCAGAACAGGGATGAACACTGAAGCTTTCTTT
14	TRBD2	TRBV5-1	TRBJ2-2	NA	CASSLQGGDGELFF	TGCGCCAGCAGCTTGCAGGGAGGGGACGGGGAGCTGTTTTTT
16	NA	TRBV30	TRBJ2-3	NA	CAWSVDRGWDTDTQYF	TGTGCCTGGAGTGTAGACCGGGGTTGGGACACAGATACGCAGTATTTT
17	TRBD1	TRBV27	TRBJ2-2	NA	CASSLIGRTGATGELFF	TGTGCCAGCAGTTTAATCGGGCGGACAGGGGCCACCGGGGAGCTGTTTTTT
15	TRBD1	TRBV30	TRBJ1-6	NA	CAWSVRTGLISPLHF	TGTGCCTGGAGTGTTCGGACAGGGCTGATTTCACCCCTCCACTTT
14	TRBD1	TRBV18	TRBJ1-6	NA	CASTGDWGNSPLHF	TGTGCCAGTACAGGGGATTGGGGTAATTCACCCCTCCACTTT